These T cell receptor beta chains were read from a single sample in a study of CD8+ T cells in alopecia areata. Assay used: immunoSEQ multiplex PCR; TCRdb lists only in-frame clones, some missing. The data show some 180,000 clones, more than 55% seen once. Sequenced material: CD8+ T cells sorted from blood. These receptors came from a human donor in good health. Each CDR3 is given with its conserved first and last residue. The D gene is left open where the match is weak. Only part of the rows carry a size: once, few, many, or a class if the clone is expanded.

D gene | J gene | clone size | V gene | CDR3 protein | CDR3 DNA
. | TRBJ2-7 | . | TRBV29-1 | CSVTERGSLYEQYF | TGCAGCGTCACCGAGCGAGGGAGCCTCTACGAGCAGTACTTC
TRBD2 | TRBJ2-2 | once | TRBV27 | CASSSTGKRGINTGELFF | TGTGCCAGCAGTTCAACGGGAAAGCGGGGGATTAACACCGGGGAGCTGTTTTTT
. | TRBJ2-5 | few | TRBV2 | CASILAGRETQYF | TGTGCCAGCATCCTCGCGGGGAGAGAGACCCAGTACTTC
TRBD1 | TRBJ1-1 | few | TRBV27 | CASSPRTGGGDTEAFF | TGTGCCAGCAGTCCCCGCACAGGGGGCGGGGACACTGAAGCTTTCTTT
. | TRBJ2-5 | . | TRBV7-8 | CASSSLGAAISQYF | TGTGCCAGCAGCTCCCTCGGGGCAGCCATTTCCCAGTACTTC
. | TRBJ2-7 | . | TRBV4-1 | CASSQKSSYEQYF | TGCGCCAGCAGCCAAAAAAGTTCCTACGAGCAGTACTTC
. | TRBJ2-7 | . | TRBV10-3 | CAIPERRFYEQYF | TGTGCCATCCCCGAGCGAAGATTCTACGAGCAGTACTTC
. | TRBJ1-1 | . | TRBV7-9 | CASSLVQSYTEAFF | TGTGCCAGCAGCTTAGTTCAGAGTTACACTGAAGCTTTCTTT
. | TRBJ2-2 | . | TRBV21-1 | CASSTSTDTGELFF | TGTGCCAGCAGCACATCGACAGATACCGGGGAGCTGTTTTTT
. | TRBJ2-7 | . | TRBV29-1 | CSVQGSAYEQYF | TGCAGCGTACAGGGTAGCGCCTACGAGCAGTACTTC
. | TRBJ2-2 | . | TRBV27 | CASSWGVDTGELFF | TGTGCCAGCAGTTGGGGCGTCGACACCGGGGAGCTGTTTTTT
. | TRBJ2-3 | once | TRBV4-1 | CASSQIAWKTTDTQYF | TGCGCCAGCAGCCAGATTGCCTGGAAGACGACAGATACGCAGTATTTT
. | TRBJ2-2 | few | TRBV29-1 | CSVEDLRRGELFF | TGCAGCGTTGAAGATCTTAGGCGAGGGGAGCTGTTTTTT
. | TRBJ2-3 | . | TRBV5-1 | CASSPRRAGTDTQYF | TGCGCCAGCAGCCCACGGAGGGCGGGCACAGATACGCAGTATTTT
. | TRBJ2-7 | . | TRBV30 | CAWSAGASYEQYF | TGTGCCTGGAGTGCAGGGGCGTCCTACGAGCAGTACTTC
. | TRBJ2-5 | . | TRBV13 | CASSAGRQRTQYF | TGTGCCAGCAGCGCTGGACGGCAGCGGACCCAGTACTTC
TRBD2 | TRBJ2-1 | . | TRBV6-6 | CASSPLADSYNEQFF | TGTGCCAGCAGCCCGCTAGCGGACTCCTACAATGAGCAGTTCTTC
TRBD1 | TRBJ2-7 | . | TRBV19 | CASKQGQGDYEQYF | TGTGCCAGTAAACAGGGGCAGGGCGATTACGAGCAGTACTTC
TRBD1 | TRBJ1-1 | . | TRBV30 | CAWTRTGEAEAFF | TGTGCCTGGACCAGGACAGGGGAGGCTGAAGCTTTCTTT
. | TRBJ2-5 | . | TRBV7-9 | CASRAGTQGETQYF | TGTGCCAGCAGGGCCGGGACACAGGGAGAGACCCAGTACTTC
. | TRBJ2-7 | . | TRBV11-2 | CASSQSGAYEQYF | TGTGCCAGCAGCCAGTCGGGAGCCTACGAGCAGTACTTC
TRBD1 | TRBJ2-1 | . | TRBV4-1 | CASSLRDSDNEQFF | TGCGCCAGCAGCCTGAGGGACAGCGACAATGAGCAGTTCTTC